The following is a T cell receptor beta chain sequence with its context. Its antigen is not identified. The data were taken from a study of shared clonotypes between healthy human individuals. Study-level background: CD4 naive cells filled three plates per donor, CD4 memory three, CD8 naive two and CD8 memory one. Whole-study results and caveats: Non-shared clonotypes showed lower generation probabilities than clonotypes common to all four donors.

Between the trimmed V and J ends, which lost 3 bases and 2 bases, there was a span of 9 bases. CDR1 is SQVTM and CDR2 is ANQGSEA in the germline V gene. This CDR3 contains 13 residues. The material for each subset, its genomic DNA, was split evenly across several immunoSEQ plates. Sequencing was performed with immunoSEQ multiplex PCR; in TCRdb, only in-frame clones are kept and a portion is missing. The sample lists approximately 940,000 clones; about three quarters were seen once. Sequencing was performed on memory CD4+ T cells sorted from blood. Subset noted: CD45RA-negative fraction. The chain carries TRBV29-1 and TRBJ2-3; no definite D call. The sequence was obtained from a man aged 18 to 30 in good health. The CDR3 DNA reads TGCAGCGTTGACGGGCAGACCACAGATACGCAGTATTTT. Protein product: CSVDGQTTDTQYF.